Listed below are T cell receptor beta chains from one sample, sequenced in a study of brain T cells in children with intractable seizures. Profiled with immunoSEQ multiplex PCR; TCRdb holds only in-frame clones, not every one. The data contain under 150,000 clones, approximately 94% of them singletons. Specimen: peripheral blood, collected at surgery. These receptors originate from a boy under three years old with hemimegalencephaly and intractable seizures. The CDR3 runs from the conserved cysteine through the conserved F or W. The D gene is left open where the match is weak. The size entry is marked missing in some rows and otherwise reads once, few, many or a size class.

abundance: .; v_gene: TRBV5-1; d_gene: .; j_gene: TRBJ2-3; CDR3nt: TGCGCCAGCAGGCTCAGAGCATACGACACAGATACGCAGTATTTT; CDR3aa: CASRLRAYDTDTQYF
abundance: .; v_gene: TRBV4-1; d_gene: .; j_gene: TRBJ1-2; CDR3nt: TGCGCCAGCAGCCAAGTACAGGGTTCTAACTATGGCTACACCTTC; CDR3aa: CASSQVQGSNYGYTF
abundance: .; v_gene: TRBV5-4; d_gene: TRBD2; j_gene: TRBJ2-5; CDR3nt: TGTGCCAGCAGCCCTAATAGCGGGAGGGCCCAGACCCAGTACTTC; CDR3aa: CASSPNSGRAQTQYF
abundance: .; v_gene: TRBV15; d_gene: TRBD1; j_gene: TRBJ2-2; CDR3nt: TGTGCCACCAGCATTACAGGGGTCGGGGAGCTGTTTTTT; CDR3aa: CATSITGVGELFF
abundance: .; v_gene: TRBV4-1; d_gene: .; j_gene: TRBJ2-7; CDR3nt: TGCGCCAGCAGCCCCACCCGGGCCTCCTACGAGCAGTACTTC; CDR3aa: CASSPTRASYEQYF
abundance: .; v_gene: TRBV13; d_gene: .; j_gene: TRBJ1-2; CDR3nt: TGTGCCAGCAGCTTAGGACGGCTAACGGATGGCTACACCTTC; CDR3aa: CASSLGRLTDGYTF
abundance: .; v_gene: TRBV5-6; d_gene: TRBD2; j_gene: TRBJ2-1; CDR3nt: TGTGCCAGCAGCTTGTCTCGAGCGGGAGGGCCGGGCAATGAGCAGTTCTTC; CDR3aa: CASSLSRAGGPGNEQFF
abundance: .; v_gene: TRBV10-3; d_gene: TRBD1; j_gene: TRBJ2-1; CDR3nt: TGTGCCATCAGTGAGCCAGCAGTGGGACAGGGCAACAATGAGCAGTTCTTC; CDR3aa: CAISEPAVGQGNNEQFF
abundance: .; v_gene: TRBV9; d_gene: TRBD2; j_gene: TRBJ2-5; CDR3nt: TGTGCCAGCAGCCCCGGCGGGGCGGGAGTTCATGGAGAGACCCAGTACTTC; CDR3aa: CASSPGGAGVHGETQYF
abundance: .; v_gene: TRBV4-3; d_gene: .; j_gene: TRBJ2-1; CDR3nt: TGCGCCAGCAGCCAATTTGGGGGGCTGGGGAGTGAGCAGTTCTTC; CDR3aa: CASSQFGGLGSEQFF
abundance: .; v_gene: TRBV13; d_gene: TRBD2; j_gene: TRBJ2-3; CDR3nt: TGTGCCAGCAGCGGGGGGGGACTAGCGGGCCCAGATACGCAGTATTTT; CDR3aa: CASSGGGLAGPDTQYF
abundance: .; v_gene: TRBV27; d_gene: .; j_gene: TRBJ2-1; CDR3nt: TGTGCCAGCAGTTTATACCGAGGGGGTGAGCAGTTCTTC; CDR3aa: CASSLYRGGEQFF
abundance: once; v_gene: TRBV19; d_gene: .; j_gene: TRBJ2-7; CDR3nt: TGTGCCAGTAGTTTTCATGGGGGGATCTACGAGCAGTACTTC; CDR3aa: CASSFHGGIYEQYF
abundance: .; v_gene: TRBV28; d_gene: TRBD1; j_gene: TRBJ1-5; CDR3nt: TGTGCCAGCAGCCGGACAGGGGGCGGGGGCAATCAGCCCCAGCATTTT; CDR3aa: CASSRTGGGGNQPQHF
abundance: .; v_gene: TRBV5-1; d_gene: .; j_gene: TRBJ2-7; CDR3nt: TGCGCCAGCAGCTTATTACCGGGTTTACCCTACGAGCAGTACTTC; CDR3aa: CASSLLPGLPYEQYF
abundance: .; v_gene: TRBV5-1; d_gene: .; j_gene: TRBJ1-1; CDR3nt: TGCGCCAGCAGCCTACCAGGGGTGAACACTGAAGCTTTCTTT; CDR3aa: CASSLPGVNTEAFF
abundance: .; v_gene: TRBV27; d_gene: .; j_gene: TRBJ2-3; CDR3nt: TGTGCCAGCAGTTTCAAGGGGCCTAGCACAGATACGCAGTATTTT; CDR3aa: CASSFKGPSTDTQYF
abundance: .; v_gene: TRBV11-3; d_gene: TRBD1; j_gene: TRBJ2-2; CDR3nt: TGTGCCAGCAGCTACCGGGACAGGGGGCTAGGAACCGGGGAGCTGTTTTTT; CDR3aa: CASSYRDRGLGTGELFF
abundance: .; v_gene: TRBV7-9; d_gene: TRBD2; j_gene: TRBJ2-7; CDR3nt: TGTGCCAGCAGGGCTAGCGGTACCTACGAGCAGTACTTC; CDR3aa: CASRASGTYEQYF
abundance: .; v_gene: TRBV3-1/TRBV3-2; d_gene: TRBD2; j_gene: TRBJ2-7; CDR3nt: TGTGCCAGCAGCCCCCGGACTAGCGGGGGCCGATACTTC; CDR3aa: CASSPRTSGGRYF
abundance: .; v_gene: TRBV19; d_gene: .; j_gene: TRBJ2-1; CDR3nt: TGTGCCAGTAGTATAGAGGTAGGACAACGGCCCTACAATGAGCAGTTCTTC; CDR3aa: CASSIEVGQRPYNEQFF
abundance: .; v_gene: TRBV24-1; d_gene: TRBD2; j_gene: TRBJ2-1; CDR3nt: TGTGCCACCAGTGATCCCGGACTAGCGCGAGTCAATGAGCAGTTCTTC; CDR3aa: CATSDPGLARVNEQFF
abundance: .; v_gene: TRBV28; d_gene: .; j_gene: TRBJ2-5; CDR3nt: TGTGCCAGCAGTTTATTATACGGGGAAGAGACCCAGTACTTC; CDR3aa: CASSLLYGEETQYF